This TCR beta chain came from a study of T cells in Graves' hyperthyroidism and ophthalmopathy (dated by TCRdb to between 2017 and 2020). A note on the overall study: Peripheral blood samples were taken at initial diagnosis, before any treatment was given. A discovery cohort of about a hundred patients, roughly 40 with Graves' ophthalmopathy and about 58 with stable Graves' hyperthyroidism, was used to find distinguishing TCR V-J signatures. Prospective prediction of ophthalmopathy was tested in an independent validation cohort consisting of 18 hyperthyroidism patients and some 17 patients who later progressed to ophthalmopathy. The approximately 90 discovery patients were randomly split 7:3 into training and test sets. The study also compared thyroid tissue and blood T-cell repertoires from roughly six Graves' hyperthyroidism patients. Once sampling was done, hyperthyroidism patients were given methimazole at a starting dose of 30 mg daily, whereas ophthalmopathy patients were given high-dose intravenous methylprednisolone. The paper reports TCR Vbeta CDR3 sequencing of more than 120 peripheral blood samples: approximately 41 ophthalmopathy, under 80 hyperthyroidism and around 17 progressor patients. General findings and caveats noted by the study authors: A model built on a 13 V-J signature distinguished ophthalmopathy from stable hyperthyroidism, reaching roughly 88% sensitivity and under 84% specificity in cross-validation and 80%/75% in testing. No statistical method was used to fix the sample size in advance, and group allocation was not hidden from the investigators. In validation, the model predicted progression to ophthalmopathy with 55% to 71% sensitivity and around 72% specificity, a median of 6.5 months before onset. Most expanded thyroid clonotypes (frequency above 0.001) were also detected in blood, suggesting blood repertoires may reflect thyroid immune responses.

CDR3 length: 15 amino acids, cysteine to phenylalanine. The only DNA kept is the CDR3, 45 bases in frame from the first base. The germline V gene sets CDR1 to MRHNA and CDR2 to SNTAGT. Details on this clonotype: No antigen is known for it. One junction end disagrees with the germline gene, perhaps due to a read error.

TCR beta CDR3 regions were amplified from RNA transcripts. For the first round of RT-PCR on the TCR CDR3, the HTBI primer set was used together with the Qiagen OneStep RT-PCR kit. The libraries were constructed in a second round of multiplex PCR and then size-selected and purified. Sequencing of the libraries was done on an Illumina HiSeq2000 using paired-end 100 bp reads. The study's processing was this. SOAPnuke was used to process the raw data, removing reads that contained adapters or uncalled bases, had a mean Phred below 15, or lacked an exact match to the constant primer or identifier. High-quality paired reads were merged with COPE v1.2.5, and unique nucleotide sequences were defined as clonotypes. Clonotypes were aligned to IMGT TRBV, TRBD and TRBJ reference segments using MiTCR v1.1. The analysis was restricted to V-J combinations with a frequency above 0.0001, which together covered 99.2% of the repertoires. A TCS score was defined as the ratio of F50 (clonal expansion) to E x V (chaos), with BLOSUM62-based TCRdist applied between CDR3 peptides within each V-J. Welch's t-statistics and random forest reduced around 550 V-J features to some 14, which were used in a naive Bayes classifier (R e1071). Thyroid-blood repertoire similarity was quantified with the Morisita-Horn index. Using fastp trimming at Q25 and MiXCR clonotype assembly, TCRdb reanalyzed the public sequencing data and kept in-frame beta chains. Merged by CDR3 protein, the rows form single entries marked with the most common genes and DNA. It is TCRdb's table, rather than the study itself, that gives the V and J calls and clone size. The sample table shows tens of thousands of distinct CDR3 sequences, and about 57% are seen once. The ten largest clones add up to approximately 3.4% of the sample.

Ophthalmopathy patients had moderately to severely active disease, with a Clinical Activity Score of 3 or more, a NOSPECS grade of 4 or more, and a disease duration of less than 3 months. The study excluded patients with uncontrolled infections, other autoimmune diseases, pregnancy or lactation. Clinical symptoms, serum thyroxine and TRAb, thyroid ultrasound, and orbital computed tomography formed the basis for the diagnoses. PBMCs were isolated from 10 ml of fresh peripheral blood by Ficoll-Paque density gradient centrifugation. Total RNA was extracted with Trizol reagent, and quality was checked on an Agilent 2100 Bioanalyzer.

The source material was blood. Recombination joined TRBV6-4 with TRBJ2-2; the D segment is perhaps TRBD1 or TRBD2, each sharing 5 matched bases. This TCR was recovered from an older woman with Graves' ophthalmopathy. Here is the DNA: TGTGCCAGTAGTGACTCAGGGACCGACACCGGGGAGCCGTTTTTT. Its product reads: CASSDSGTDTGEPFF.